This T cell receptor beta chain was profiled in a study of shared clonotypes between healthy human individuals. Findings of the study overall: At large depth, rarefaction still showed sorted-subset sequencing to be incomplete. Sampling covered nothing but blood. Tissue TCR repertoires likely differ from those found in blood. Compared with memory subsets, naive subsets generally had larger estimated richness.

For this clone: Its target is not known.

Cells designated naive CD8 were CD45RO-negative and were positively selected for CCR7, with terminally differentiated effector memory CD45RA+ cells excluded. The repertoire was sequenced with immunoSEQ multiplex PCR; TCRdb's copy has only in-frame clones and lacks some. The sample yields hundreds of thousands of clones, roughly 96% seen once. V was pared by 0 bases and J by 0 bases, with 13 bases between. The CDR3 extends over 16 amino acids. Germline V gene data show CDR1 as SGHRS and CDR2 as YFSETQ. The chain recombines TRBV5-1 with TRBJ2-7, with D possibly being TRBD1 or TRBD2 (5 bases each). This receptor was identified in a woman in her thirties in good health. The specimen sequenced was naive CD8+ T cells sorted from blood. The CDR3 region is CASSLGLRGASYEQYF. CDR3 in DNA: TGCGCCAGCAGCTTGGGGTTGAGGGGCGCCTCCTACGAGCAGTACTTC.